This T cell receptor beta chain emerged from a study of tissue T cells after allogeneic stem cell transplantation. The study, taken as a whole, reports: Anatomically similar tissues had similar TCR repertoires within each patient. Few T cell clones were shared across patients, but motif clusters showed tissue-specific shared signatures. Tissue-detected TCR repertoire was only partly captured by blood and spleen T cells.

Time point denoted: mouse harvest day 14 after allogeneic transplant. Mouse grafts combined 10^7 T-cell-depleted bone marrow cells with 10^6 splenic CD5+ T cells. Tissues came from B6→BALB/c major-mismatch GVHD mice at day 7 or 14. On this clone itself: Its antigen is currently unknown. Gene names follow the mouse nomenclature. The CDR3 extends 1 residue past the end of the read, so its final part is completed from the germline J gene.

Germline V gene lookup returns CDR1 KGHPV and CDR2 FQNQEV (reference sequence). The CDR3 runs to 14 residues. Trimming removed 5 bases at V and 4 bases at J, with 9 bases between. This table comes from immunoSEQ multiplex PCR, and its TCRdb copy is limited to in-frame clones, with some not included. The table records more than 6,500 clones, under 35% of them present only once. The sequenced sample consisted of skin. The chain carries TRBV26 and TRBJ1-6, with D possibly being TRBD1 (6 bases). Being an ORF, TRBJ1-6 has a function that is uncertain. This receptor was identified in a female BALB/c mouse given C57BL/6 T cells with graft-versus-host disease after an allogeneic hematopoietic cell transplant. The CDR3 reads CASSSDRYNSPLYF. CDR3 DNA, as far as it was read: TGTGCCAGCAGTTCTGACAGGTATAATTCGCCCCTCTAC.